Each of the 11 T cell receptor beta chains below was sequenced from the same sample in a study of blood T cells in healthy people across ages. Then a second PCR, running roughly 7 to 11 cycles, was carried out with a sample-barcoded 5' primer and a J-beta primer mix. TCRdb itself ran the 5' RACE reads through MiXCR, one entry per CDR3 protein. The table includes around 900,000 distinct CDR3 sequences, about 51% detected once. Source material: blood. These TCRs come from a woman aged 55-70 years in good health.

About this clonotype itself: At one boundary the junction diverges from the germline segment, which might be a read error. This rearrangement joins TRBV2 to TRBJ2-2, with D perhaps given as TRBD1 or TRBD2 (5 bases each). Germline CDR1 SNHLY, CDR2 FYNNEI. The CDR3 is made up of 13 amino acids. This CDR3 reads CASAGTFIGELFF. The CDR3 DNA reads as TGTGCCAGTGCCGGGACCTTCATCGGGGAACTGTTTTTT.

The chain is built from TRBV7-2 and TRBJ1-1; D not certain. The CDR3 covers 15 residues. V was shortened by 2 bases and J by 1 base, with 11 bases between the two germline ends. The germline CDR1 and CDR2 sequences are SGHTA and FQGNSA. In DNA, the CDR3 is TGTGCCAGCAGCTTATGGAGGAATAGGAACACTGAAGCTTTCTTT. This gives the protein CASSLWRNRNTEAFF.

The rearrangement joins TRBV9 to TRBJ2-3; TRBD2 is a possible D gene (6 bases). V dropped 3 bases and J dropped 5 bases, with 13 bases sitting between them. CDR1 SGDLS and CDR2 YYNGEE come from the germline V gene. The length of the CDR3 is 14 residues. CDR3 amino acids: CASSGGAGEDTQYF. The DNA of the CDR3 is TGTGCCAGCAGCGGCGGGGCCGGGGAAGATACGCAGTATTTT.

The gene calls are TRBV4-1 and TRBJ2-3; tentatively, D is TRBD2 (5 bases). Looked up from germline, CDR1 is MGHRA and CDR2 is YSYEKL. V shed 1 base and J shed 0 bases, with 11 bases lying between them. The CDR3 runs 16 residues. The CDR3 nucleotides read TGCGCCAGCAGCCAAGGAATCGGCGGGAGCACAGATACGCAGTATTTT. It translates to CASSQGIGGSTDTQYF.

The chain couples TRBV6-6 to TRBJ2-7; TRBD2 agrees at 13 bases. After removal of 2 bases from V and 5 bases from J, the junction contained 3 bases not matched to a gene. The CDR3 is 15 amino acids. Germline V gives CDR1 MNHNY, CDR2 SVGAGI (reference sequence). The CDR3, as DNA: TGTGCCAGCAGTTACGGGACTAGCGGGACGAACGAGCAGTACTTC. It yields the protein CASSYGTSGTNEQYF.

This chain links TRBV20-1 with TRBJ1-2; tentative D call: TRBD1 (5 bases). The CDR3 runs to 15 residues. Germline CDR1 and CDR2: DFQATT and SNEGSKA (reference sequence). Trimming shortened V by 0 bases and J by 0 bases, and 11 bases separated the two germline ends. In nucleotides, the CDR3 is TGCAGTGCTAGAGATGGAGGCAGGGCTAACTATGGCTACACCTTC. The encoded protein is CSARDGGRANYGYTF.

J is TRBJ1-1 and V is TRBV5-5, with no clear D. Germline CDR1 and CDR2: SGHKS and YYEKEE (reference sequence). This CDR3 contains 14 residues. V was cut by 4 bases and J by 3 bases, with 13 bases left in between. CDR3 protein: CASSDWGLYTEAFF. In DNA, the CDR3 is TGTGCCAGCAGCGACTGGGGTTTGTACACTGAAGCTTTCTTT.

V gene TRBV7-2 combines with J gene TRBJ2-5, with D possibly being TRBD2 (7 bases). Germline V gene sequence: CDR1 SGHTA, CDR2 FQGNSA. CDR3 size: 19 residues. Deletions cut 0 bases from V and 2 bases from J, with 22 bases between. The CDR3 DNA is TGTGCCAGCAGCTTAGCGCCGCTACAGAAGGGGGGGATACAAGAGACCCAGTACTTC. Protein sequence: CASSLAPLQKGGIQETQYF.

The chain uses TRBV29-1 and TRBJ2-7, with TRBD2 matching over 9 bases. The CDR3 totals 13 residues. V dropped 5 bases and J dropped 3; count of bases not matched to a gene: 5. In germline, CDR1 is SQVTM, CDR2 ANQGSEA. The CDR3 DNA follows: TGCAGCGTTATGGTTAGCGGGAGCTACGAGCAGTACTTC. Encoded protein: CSVMVSGSYEQYF.

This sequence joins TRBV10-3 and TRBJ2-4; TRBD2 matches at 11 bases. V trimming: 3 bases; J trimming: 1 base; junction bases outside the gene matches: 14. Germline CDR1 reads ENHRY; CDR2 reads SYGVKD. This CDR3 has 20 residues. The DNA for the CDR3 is TGTGCCATCAGTGATCAGCTAGCGGGAGGCCATGAGGTGGCCAAAAACATTCAGTACTTC. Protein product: CAISDQLAGGHEVAKNIQYF.

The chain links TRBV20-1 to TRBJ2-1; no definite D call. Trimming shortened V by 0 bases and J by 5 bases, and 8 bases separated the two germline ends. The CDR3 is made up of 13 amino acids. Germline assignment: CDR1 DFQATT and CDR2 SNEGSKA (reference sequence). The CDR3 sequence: CSAREGGNNEQFF. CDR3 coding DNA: TGCAGTGCTAGAGAGGGCGGAAACAATGAGCAGTTCTTC.